This T cell receptor (beta chain) was retrieved from a study of B cell selection in AIRE deficiency. Assay: immunoSEQ multiplex PCR; the TCRdb copy retains only in-frame clones and omits some. The repertoire includes roughly 18,000 clones, about 92% of them detected once, and 0.89% sits in the top ten. The regulatory T cell sort gate was CD4+CD25hiCD127low/negative. Study outcomes and limitations: AIRE-deficient Tconv and Treg repertoires matched healthy donors in TCRBV, CDR3 length, diversity. Roughly 31% of healthy-shared Treg sequences were found among patient Tconv cells. CDR3s were shorter in shared Treg sequences, reflecting few non-templated nucleotide insertions. Of around 3,700 shared Treg TCRbeta sequences, 31.6% were healthy-donor-only and around 9% patient-only.

Turning to this clone: Its cognate antigen is unknown.

CDR3 length: 14 amino acids. Trimming at V came to 5 bases and at J to 2 bases, leaving 3 bases not matched to a gene. Germline V gives CDR1 SSHAT, CDR2 FNYEAQ (reference sequence). The V gene is TRBV7-7, the J gene TRBJ2-3, with 8 bases matching TRBD1. The specimen sequenced was CD4+CD25+ Tregs sorted from PBMCs. This receptor was identified in a human donor in good health. CDR3 coding DNA: TGTGCCAGCAGCAAGGGACAGGCCACAGATACGCAGTATTTT. Its protein is CASSKGQATDTQYF.